This TCR beta chain derives from a study of PD-L1 blockade in urothelial cancer. Study-level background: Among blood samples, the median T cell count was some 140,000.

Produced via immunoSEQ multiplex PCR; TCRdb's table is partial and in-frame only. The sample consists of 86,000 or so clones, about 85% of them appearing once. Time point defined: pretreatment peripheral blood. CDR3 length equals 16 residues. V lost 4 bases, J lost 1 base, and 6 bases stayed unmatched. CDR1 is KGHSH and CDR2 is LQKENI in the germline V gene. This chain connects TRBV18 to TRBJ2-2, with 7 nucleotides matching TRBD2. Sequenced material: PBMCs, taken around atezolizumab (anti-PD-L1) treatment. This TCR derives from a man aged 55-75 years with urothelial cancer. This CDR3 is CASSRLAAMNTGELFF. The CDR3, as DNA: TGTGCCAGCTCACGGCTAGCGGCCATGAACACCGGGGAGCTGTTTTTT.